This entry lists 24 T cell receptor beta chains sequenced from one sample in a study of blood T cell repertoires in COVID-19. Clones were sequenced by immunoSEQ multiplex PCR, and TCRdb holds only the in-frame ones, with some missing. The sample has 150,000 to 200,000 clones, around 87% seen once; the top ten hold 6.5% to 8%. Sequencing input: PBMCs or T cells enriched from blood (not recorded which). These receptors all stem from a woman aged 45 to 65 who had recovered from COVID-19.

The CDR3 spells CASSLVDRAQGAFF. In nucleotides, the CDR3 is TGTGCCAGCAGTTTGGTTGACAGGGCACAGGGGGCTTTCTTT. The chain uses TRBV28 and TRBJ1-1, with TRBD1 matching 7 bases. The CDR3 covers 14 residues. Germline lookup yields CDR1 MDHEN and CDR2 SYDVKM. V gave up 3 bases and J gave up 11 bases; unmatched junction bases: 12.

The V call is TRBV27, the J call TRBJ1-6; D uncertain. V dropped 3 bases and J dropped 0 bases, with 15 bases sitting between them. This CDR3 contains 18 residues. Germline-derived CDR1 and CDR2 are MNHEY and SMNVEV (reference sequence). This CDR3 is CASSFRVAASSYNSPLHF. CDR3 sequence (DNA): TGTGCCAGCAGTTTTCGGGTAGCAGCTAGCTCCTATAATTCACCCCTCCACTTT.

V usage is TRBV2 and J usage is TRBJ1-2; 8 bases are a match to TRBD1. This CDR3 contains 13 residues. V trimming: 8 bases; J trimming: 2 bases; junction bases outside the gene matches: 4. Germline V CDR1 and CDR2: SNHLY, FYNNEI. The CDR3 reads CASLRDRNYGYTF. DNA for the CDR3: TGTGCCAGCCTCCGGGACAGGAACTATGGCTACACCTTC.

The V gene is TRBV3-1 (or the pseudogene TRBV3-2), the J gene TRBJ2-2; unclear D gene. Germline V gene lookup returns CDR1 LGHDT and CDR2 YNNKEL (reference sequence). This CDR3 contains 13 residues. V lost 4 bases, J lost 1 base, and 4 bases lay in between. CDR3 sequence reads: CASSRVNTGELFF. The DNA of the CDR3 is TGTGCCAGCAGCCGAGTGAACACCGGGGAGCTGTTTTTT.

V usage is TRBV19 and J usage is TRBJ2-6; 11 nucleotides line up with TRBD1. V was pared by 5 bases and J by 2 bases, with 5 bases of the junction left unmatched. Per the germline V gene, CDR1 is LNHDA and CDR2 is SQIVND (reference sequence). The CDR3 has 17 residues. DNA of the CDR3: TGTGCCAGTAGTCACGGACAGGGGGCGGCTGGGGCCAACGTCCTGACTTTC. Its translation: CASSHGQGAAGANVLTF.

This chain connects TRBV7-2 to TRBJ1-1; D not certain. V was trimmed by 2 bases and J by 2 bases, leaving 9 bases between them. Looked up from germline, CDR1 is SGHTA and CDR2 is FQGNSA. The CDR3 runs to 14 residues. The CDR3 region has the DNA TGTGCCAGCAGCTTATCCACAGCCAACACTGAAGCTTTCTTT. This encodes CASSLSTANTEAFF.

The chain is built from TRBV7-8 and TRBJ2-7; possible D gene TRBD1, 6 bases. Between the trimmed V and J ends, which lost 6 bases and 3 bases, there was a span of 15 bases. This CDR3 comprises 14 residues. Germline loops: CDR1 SGHVS, CDR2 FQNEAQ. The DNA of the CDR3 is TGTGCCAGCAGAGAACAGGGAAATCTCTACGAGCAGTACTTC. This gives the protein CASREQGNLYEQYF. The full variable domain, rest sourced from reference TRBV7-8 and TRBJ2-7, is GAGVSQSPRYKVAKRGQDVALRCDPISGHVSLFWYQQALGQGPEFLTYFQNEAQLDKSGLPSDRFFAERPEGSVSTLKIQRTQQEDSAVYLCASREQGNLYEQYFGPGTRLTVT.

CDR3 DNA sequence: TGTGCCAGCAGCCAAGGGGGCCTAGACGGTCCTCTCGATGAGCAGTTCTTC. Its protein product is CASSQGGLDGPLDEQFF. The chain recombines TRBV4-2 with TRBJ2-1; D is perhaps TRBD1 (5 bases). V lost 1 base and J 8 bases, leaving 21 bases between the germline ends. CDR1 and CDR2 (germline): LGHNA, YNFKEQ. The CDR3 has 17 residues.

The count of this clone is one. This rearrangement joins TRBV7-2 to TRBJ2-2; 9 bases map to TRBD1. V was clipped by 2 bases and J by 7 bases; unmatched bases: 5. CDR3 length: 15 residues. Germline assignment: CDR1 SGHTA and CDR2 FQGNSA. The CDR3 DNA is TGTGCCAGCAGCTTAAAACAGGGGGCTAACGGGGAGCTGTTTTTT. As protein: CASSLKQGANGELFF.

The rearrangement links TRBV10-3 to TRBJ1-2, with D uncertain. The CDR3 totals 14 residues. Germline V gene sequence: CDR1 ENHRY, CDR2 SYGVKD. The V and J ends lost 7 bases and 4 bases respectively, with 16 bases between them. The CDR3 sequence is CAINAQATLYGYTF. As DNA, the CDR3 is TGTGCCATCAACGCGCAGGCTACCCTCTATGGCTACACCTTC.

As concerns this clone: Other DNA sequences in the sample encode the same CDR3. The V call is TRBV7-6, the J call TRBJ2-3; 8 bases map to TRBD2. Unmatched junction bases numbered 3, after V lost 1 base and J lost 0 bases. Germline V gene sequence: CDR1 SGHVS, CDR2 FNYEAQ. The CDR3 extends over 16 amino acids. The CDR3 protein is CASSLGAGGSTDTQYF. CDR3 in DNA: TGTGCCAGCAGCTTAGGGGCGGGGGGTAGCACAGATACGCAGTATTTT.

The chain combines TRBV4-3 with TRBJ2-1; TRBD1 agrees at 7 bases. The germline gives CDR1 LGHNA, CDR2 YSLEER. This CDR3 has 16 residues. The V gene end was trimmed by 3 bases and the J gene end by 4 bases; junction bases not matched to a gene: 9. CDR3 sequence reads: CASSHADRNLYNEQFF. Here the CDR3 DNA reads TGCGCCAGCAGCCATGCGGACAGGAACCTATACAATGAGCAGTTCTTC.

This sequence joins TRBV11-2 and TRBJ1-4; 9 bases are shared with TRBD1. CDR1 SGHAT and CDR2 FQNNGV come from the germline V gene. The CDR3 runs 14 residues. Losses at the gene ends were 5 bases for V and 5 bases for J; bases not matched to a gene: 3. The CDR3: CASSVDRGNEKLFF. CDR3 nucleotide sequence: TGTGCCAGCAGCGTGGACAGGGGCAATGAAAAACTGTTTTTT.

In this sample, this clone turned up a few times. This chain uses TRBV7-2 with TRBJ2-5, with D perhaps TRBD2 (5 bases). The CDR3 sequence is 15 residues long. With 5 bases removed from V and 0 bases from J, the gap between germline ends came to 13 bases. Germline CDR1 reads SGHTA; CDR2 reads FQGNSA. CDR3 sequence (DNA): TGTGCCAGCAGCCCTAGTAGACTACACCAAGAGACCCAGTACTTC. Translating gives CASSPSRLHQETQYF.

This rearrangement joins TRBV19 to TRBJ1-6; maybe TRBD1 (5 bases). V was clipped by 7 bases and J by 2 bases, with 18 bases between them. This CDR3 has 17 amino acids. Germline-derived CDR1 and CDR2 are LNHDA and SQIVND (reference sequence). This chain's CDR3 is CASTPRKGNTYNSPLHF. In DNA form, the CDR3 reads TGTGCCAGTACCCCTCGGAAGGGGAACACCTATAATTCACCCCTCCACTTT.

The chain has TRBV5-1 and TRBJ2-6; 9 bases fit TRBD1. V lost 0 bases and J lost 4; bases outside the gene matches: 8. CDR3 length: 18 amino acids. CDR1 is SGHRS, CDR2 YFSETQ, per germline. CDR3 sequence: CASSLGQGVGYGANVLTF. CDR3 coding DNA: TGCGCCAGCAGCTTGGGACAGGGGGTCGGGTACGGGGCCAACGTCCTGACTTTC.

The chain combines TRBV27 with TRBJ2-5; D uncertain. The V gene lost 7 bases and the J gene lost 0 bases, with 15 bases spanning the gap. Germline CDR1 and CDR2: MNHEY and SMNVEV (reference sequence). The CDR3 extends over 15 amino acids. CDR3 loop: CASKPSADYQETQYF. Here the CDR3 DNA reads TGTGCCAGCAAGCCCAGCGCAGACTACCAAGAGACCCAGTACTTC.

This clone was counted only a few times. The chain is built from TRBV24-1 and TRBJ1-2; TRBD1 is a possible D gene (6 bases). Looked up from germline, CDR1 is KGHDR and CDR2 is SFDVKD. The CDR3 contains 13 residues. The ends were cut back, 3 bases at V and 7 bases at J, with 11 bases in the middle. The DNA of the CDR3 is TGTGCCACCAGTGATCGTACAGGGACTGGCTACACCTTC. It specifies CATSDRTGTGYTF.

This rearrangement joins TRBV25-1 to TRBJ1-6; 8 bases fit TRBD1. Germline V lookup: CDR1 MGHDK, CDR2 SYGVNS. The CDR3 runs 17 residues. The junction had 16 bases not matched to a gene; V was cut back by 6 bases and J by 9 bases. The DNA of the CDR3 is TGTGCCAGCAGGACAGGGGAACTAAGGGGGTCAGCTTCACCCCTCCACTTT. Its protein product is CASRTGELRGSASPLHF. The whole variable domain, remainder taken from reference TRBV25-1 and TRBJ1-6, is EADIYQTPRYLVIGTGKKITLECSQTMGHDKMYWYQQDPGMELHLIHYSYGVNSTEKGDLSSESTVSRIRTEHFPLTLESARPSHTSQYLCASRTGELRGSASPLHFGNGTRLTVT.

The rearrangement uses TRBV6-5 and TRBJ1-1, with D possibly TRBD1 on 6 matching bases. The V gene's germline CDR1 is MNHEY and CDR2 SVGAGI. Deletions cut 1 base from V and 5 bases from J, with 14 bases between. The CDR3 length is 15 residues. The CDR3 DNA reads TGTGCCAGCAGTTACTTGGACAGTCGTCGGACTGAAGCTTTCTTT. Encoded protein: CASSYLDSRRTEAFF.

This sequence joins TRBV5-1 and TRBJ2-3; 13 bases are a match to TRBD2. Trimming at V came to 0 bases and at J to 9 bases, leaving 4 bases not matched to a gene. The CDR3 runs 15 residues. Per germline, CDR1 SGHRS and CDR2 YFSETQ. The CDR3 sequence: CASSLDGLAGVTQYF. The CDR3 DNA reads TGCGCCAGCAGCTTGGATGGACTAGCGGGGGTCACGCAGTATTTT.

The chain combines TRBV7-2 with TRBJ1-3, with no clear D. Trimming took 1 base from V and 4 from J, leaving 8 bases between them. The CDR3 has 14 residues. Germline-derived CDR1 and CDR2 are SGHTA and FQGNSA. CDR3 coding DNA: TGTGCCAGCAGCTTAGACTCTAAGGGAAACACCATATATTTT. Translated, it gives CASSLDSKGNTIYF. Based on the CDR3 plus reference TRBV7-2 and TRBJ1-3, the full variable domain is GAGVSQSPSNKVTEKGKDVELRCDPISGHTALYWYRQSLGQGLEFLIYFQGNSAPDKSGLPSDRFSAERTGGSVSTLTIQRTQQEDSAVYLCASSLDSKGNTIYFGEGSWLTVV.

V is TRBV7-2 and J is TRBJ1-5; TRBD1 aligns across 7 bases. J was trimmed by 0 bases and V by 6 bases; bases with no gene match: 5. There are 15 residues in the CDR3. Germline CDR1 SGHTA, CDR2 FQGNSA. The CDR3 is CASRYDRASNQPQHF. The CDR3, as DNA: TGTGCCAGCAGATATGACAGGGCTAGCAATCAGCCCCAGCATTTT.

The V gene is TRBV5-1, the J gene TRBJ2-7; D perhaps matches TRBD1 (6 bases). The V gene lost 1 base and the J gene lost 3 bases, with 11 bases spanning the gap. This CDR3 has 14 amino acids. Per the germline V gene, CDR1 is SGHRS and CDR2 is YFSETQ. CDR3 DNA: TGCGCCAGCAGCTTGATGGCAGGGGACTACGAGCAGTACTTC. Residues: CASSLMAGDYEQYF.